The present entry profiles one T cell receptor (beta chain) with its context. This clonotype was seen many times. Its antigen has not been determined. Base qualities are missing; no much larger clone stands one base away. The record originates from a study of T-cell reconstitution after alpha-beta-depleted transplantation in children (dated by TCRdb to 2016 to 2018). For context, the study as a whole: Using TCR repertoire profiling, the study followed T-cell immune reconstitution in a quantitative way in children after TCRalphabeta/CD19-depleted allogeneic hematopoietic cell transplantation.

From the cysteine through the phenylalanine, the CDR3 covers 11 amino acids. This entry keeps only the CDR3 DNA: 33 bases, framed from base 1. The junction carries 7 bases between V and J, which are trimmed by 7 bases and 1 base respectively. Looking up the germline V gene yields CDR1 SQVTM and CDR2 ANQGSEA. The library was made by PCR. Sequencing was carried out with an Illumina HiSeq 2500. TCR libraries were prepared with molecular barcoding, using unique molecular identifiers to normalize TCRbeta repertoire quantification. In TCRdb, the public reads were trimmed at Q25 with fastp and aligned with MiXCR, with productive beta chains retained. Merged by CDR3 protein, the rows form single entries marked with the most common genes and DNA. The table for this sample lists about 610,000 distinct CDR3 sequences; over 9.5% of them were counted only once. Together, the top ten hold roughly 4% of the sample.

The source material was PBMCs from the stem cell graft donor, sampled from the stem cell graft. The chain employs TRBV29-1 and TRBJ1-1, and perhaps TRBD1 as D gene, on 5 matching bases. The TCR comes from a human donor who donated a stem cell graft to a child with acute myeloid leukemia. The DNA sequence reads TGCAGCGGTACAGGGAACACTGAAGCTTTCTTT. The resulting protein is CSGTGNTEAFF.